A single sample gave rise to the 2 T cell receptor beta chains below, sequenced in a study of cytotoxic CD8 clonotypes in ibrutinib-treated CLL. Clones were read by immunoSEQ multiplex PCR, and TCRdb kept only the in-frame ones, dropping some. The sample consists of around 91,000 clones, 85% to 90% of them appearing once. This specimen was PBMCs, taken before ibrutinib treatment. The origin of the receptors is a human donor with chronic lymphocytic leukemia.

This clone was detected once. The V call is TRBV30, the J call TRBJ1-4; D is undetermined. There are 13 residues in the CDR3. V was clipped by 3 bases and J by 2 bases, with 7 bases between them. The germline V gene encodes CDR1 GTSNPN and CDR2 SVGIG (reference sequence). The CDR3 DNA sequence: TGTGCCTGGAGGAGACTGACTAATGAAAAACTGTTTTTT. It specifies CAWRRLTNEKLFF.

This chain connects TRBV28 to TRBJ1-3; no reliable D call. V was cut by 10 bases and J by 8 bases, with 15 bases left in between. This CDR3 comprises 12 residues. In germline, CDR1 is MDHEN, CDR2 SYDVKM. The CDR3 region has the DNA TGTGCCACAAACGTCCCCAAGGACACCATATATTTT. It yields the protein CATNVPKDTIYF.